Presented here are 19 T cell receptor beta chains from one specimen sequenced in a study of shared clonotypes between healthy human individuals. The naive CD8 population came from CD45RO-negative cells selected for CCR7, without terminally differentiated effector memory CD45RA+ cells. TCRdb's table, derived via immunoSEQ multiplex PCR, lists solely in-frame clones and lacks some. The sample yields millions of clones, roughly 95% seen once. Sequences were obtained from naive CD8+ T cells sorted from blood. The receptors derive from a man younger than 35 in good health.

The V gene is TRBV12-5, the J gene TRBJ2-7; TRBD1 aligns across 7 bases. Germline V gene lookup returns CDR1 LGHNT and CDR2 FRNRAP. V trimming: 4 bases; J trimming: 3 bases; junction bases outside the gene matches: 6. This CDR3 is built from 14 residues. The CDR3 reads CASGSISGGYEQYF. The DNA for the CDR3 is TGTGCTAGTGGTTCTATATCAGGGGGCTACGAGCAGTACTTC.

The chain has TRBV4-1 and TRBJ2-3; 7 nucleotides agree with TRBD2. The CDR3 is 16 residues long. Germline lookup yields CDR1 MGHRA and CDR2 YSYEKL. V shed 5 bases, J shed 1 base, and the junction held 9 bases outside the gene matches. The chain's CDR3 is CASSGVASGRTDTQYF. The CDR3 DNA reads as TGCGCCAGCAGCGGGGTGGCTAGCGGACGCACAGATACGCAGTATTTT.

The chain carries TRBV19 and TRBJ2-1; TRBD2 aligns across 11 bases. CDR1 and CDR2 from the germline V gene are LNHDA and SQIVND (reference sequence). V lost 5 bases, J lost 8 bases, and 8 bases stayed unmatched. This CDR3 is 15 amino acids long. The CDR3 protein is CASSVLAGGWDEQFF. DNA for the CDR3: TGTGCCAGTAGTGTTCTAGCGGGAGGCTGGGATGAGCAGTTCTTC.

As regards this clone: The same CDR3 is also encoded by other DNA sequences in this sample. The chain recombines TRBV9 with TRBJ2-7; 7 bases agree with TRBD1. Germline V gene data show CDR1 as SGDLS and CDR2 as YYNGEE. The CDR3 is made up of 14 amino acids. Trimming took 0 bases from V and 3 from J; bases not matched to a gene: 3. The CDR3, as DNA: TGTGCCAGCAGCGTAGGACAGGGCCGCTACGAGCAGTACTTC. It encodes CASSVGQGRYEQYF.

This chain links TRBV4-1 with TRBJ2-5, with D unclear. V was trimmed by 0 bases and J by 6 bases, leaving 5 bases between them. Germline V gene data show CDR1 as MGHRA and CDR2 as YSYEKL. CDR3 size: 12 residues. The CDR3 nucleotides read TGCGCCAGCAGCCAAGATGGGCAGACCCAGTACTTC. Encoded protein: CASSQDGQTQYF.

This clone was seen just once. The chain uses TRBV2 and TRBJ2-1, with 8 bases identical to TRBD1. Germline V gene sequence: CDR1 SNHLY, CDR2 FYNNEI. With V trimmed by 7 bases and J by 7 bases, 0 bases remained unmatched. The CDR3 extends over 11 amino acids. The CDR3 here is CASNRGNEQFF. CDR3 bases: TGTGCCAGCAACAGGGGGAATGAGCAGTTCTTC.

The V gene is TRBV5-6, the J gene TRBJ2-5, with D possibly TRBD1 on 5 matching bases. CDR1 is SGHDT and CDR2 is YYEEEE in the germline V gene. The CDR3 loop spans 12 amino acids. V dropped 4 bases and J dropped 3 bases, with 7 bases sitting between them. Here the CDR3 reads CASSEGEETQYF. The DNA of the CDR3 is TGTGCCAGCAGCGAAGGGGAAGAGACCCAGTACTTC.

The chain couples TRBV4-1 to TRBJ1-1; D unresolved. Per the germline V gene, CDR1 is MGHRA and CDR2 is YSYEKL. This CDR3 is 14 amino acids long. The V end was cut by 1 base, the J end by 1 base, with 7 bases between. The CDR3 nucleotides read TGCGCCAGCAGCCAAGTGTGGGAGAACACTGAAGCTTTCTTT. Translating gives CASSQVWENTEAFF.

The chain employs TRBV27 and TRBJ2-6; tentatively, D is TRBD1 or TRBD2 (5 bases each). With 7 bases removed from V and 1 base from J, the gap between germline ends came to 11 bases. This CDR3 spans 15 amino acids. The V gene's germline CDR1 is MNHEY and CDR2 SMNVEV (reference sequence). CDR3 loop: CASTDGASGANVLTF. CDR3 bases: TGTGCCAGCACCGACGGGGCTTCTGGGGCCAACGTCCTGACTTTC.

This sequence joins TRBV4-3 and TRBJ2-1; D tentatively fits TRBD1 or TRBD2 (5 bases each). CDR3 size: 16 residues. The germline V and J ends were trimmed by 6 bases and 4 bases, with 19 bases remaining between them. Per germline, CDR1 LGHNA and CDR2 YSLEER. The DNA of the CDR3 is TGCGCCAGCAGTCCAACGGTGGGGGACCAATACAATGAGCAGTTCTTC. Residues: CASSPTVGDQYNEQFF.

V is TRBV19 and J is TRBJ1-2; unclear D gene. V was shortened by 6 bases and J by 3 bases, with 8 bases between the two germline ends. Germline CDR1 is LNHDA and CDR2 is SQIVND (reference sequence). The CDR3 length is 12 residues. The CDR3 here is CASRAGHYGYTF. The CDR3, as DNA: TGTGCCAGTAGGGCAGGCCACTATGGCTACACCTTC.

The chain employs TRBV5-6 and TRBJ2-7; 8 positions agree with TRBD1. Germline V CDR1 and CDR2: SGHDT, YYEEEE. V lost 3 bases to trimming and J lost 4 bases; unmatched junction nucleotides: 6. This CDR3 region has 14 residues. The CDR3 protein is CASSSGGAEYEQYF. The DNA of the CDR3 is TGTGCCAGCAGCTCAGGGGGCGCAGAGTACGAGCAGTACTTC.

With regard to this clone: The sample contains more than one DNA sequence encoding this CDR3. V gene TRBV7-9 combines with J gene TRBJ2-1; the match to TRBD2 covers 11 bases. CDR3 size: 16 residues. The trim removed 1 base at V and 3 bases at J, leaving 2 bases unmatched. Germline assignment: CDR1 SEHNR and CDR2 FQNEAQ (reference sequence). CDR3 in amino acids: CASSLVGLADYNEQFF. CDR3 coding DNA: TGTGCCAGCAGCTTAGTGGGACTAGCGGACTACAATGAGCAGTTCTTC.

The chain couples TRBV18 to TRBJ2-3; 7 bases are shared with TRBD1. After removal of 3 bases from V and 2 bases from J, the junction contained 5 bases not matched to a gene. The CDR3 has 15 residues. Germline lookup yields CDR1 KGHSH and CDR2 LQKENI. The CDR3 spells CASSPDRTDTDTQYF. Written as DNA, the CDR3 is TGTGCCAGCTCACCGGACAGGACCGACACAGATACGCAGTATTTT. Full variable domain (remainder filled in from reference TRBV18 and TRBJ2-3): NAGVMQNPRHLVRRRGQEARLRCSPMKGHSHVYWYRQLPEEGLKFMVYLQKENIIDESGMPKERFSAEFPKEGPSILRIQQVVRGDSAAYFCASSPDRTDTDTQYFGPGTRLTVL.

The chain couples TRBV5-6 to TRBJ2-4; D remains ambiguous. CDR3 length: 14 amino acids. Trimming stripped 4 bases from V and 5 bases from J, with 13 bases between. Germline assignment: CDR1 SGHDT and CDR2 YYEEEE. The CDR3 sequence is CASSPWGSQNIQYF. In DNA, the CDR3 is TGTGCCAGCAGCCCCTGGGGTTCCCAAAACATTCAGTACTTC.

J is TRBJ2-2 and V is TRBV29-1; 8 bases are shared with TRBD2. Trimming removed 3 bases from V and 4 bases from J; junction bases left unmatched: 4. The CDR3 is 14 amino acids. In germline, CDR1 is SQVTM, CDR2 ANQGSEA. CDR3 residues: CSVDGGLGTGELFF. CDR3 sequence (DNA): TGCAGCGTTGATGGGGGACTAGGCACCGGGGAGCTGTTTTTT.

This clone was picked up one time. This rearrangement joins TRBV5-1 to TRBJ2-2, with TRBD2 matching over 9 bases. Per germline, CDR1 SGHRS and CDR2 YFSETQ. This CDR3 spans 19 amino acids. The V gene end was trimmed by 3 bases and the J gene end by 1 base; junction bases not matched to a gene: 13. CDR3 amino acids: CASSSPSEAGGRNTGELFF. CDR3 nucleotides: TGCGCCAGCAGCTCTCCCTCGGAAGCGGGGGGCCGGAACACCGGGGAGCTGTTTTTT.

The chain is built from TRBV6-1 and TRBJ2-2; D is unclear. The CDR3 covers 12 residues. CDR1 is MNHNS, CDR2 SASEGT, per germline. Trimming took off 0 bases at V and 8 bases at J, with 4 bases between the two ends. CDR3 protein: CASSEAGGELFF. The CDR3 DNA is TGTGCCAGCAGTGAAGCGGGAGGGGAGCTGTTTTTT.

In the case of this clone: Other DNA sequences from this sample encode an identical CDR3 as well. CDR3 sequence (DNA): TGCGCCAGCAGCCTGAATAATGAAAAACTGTTTTTT. It yields the protein CASSLNNEKLFF. V and J are TRBV5-1 and TRBJ1-4; no reliable D call. CDR3 length: 12 amino acids. Per germline, CDR1 SGHRS and CDR2 YFSETQ. V was shortened by 4 bases and J by 4 bases, with 5 bases between the two germline ends.